The 23 T cell receptor beta chains in this list originate from one sample, sequenced in a study of human T cells and chemical hapten exposure. TCRdb reanalysed the RACE reads using MiXCR and keeps one entry per CDR3 protein. Of some 89,000 distinct CDR3 sequences in the sample, 27% were seen once. Time point of the sample: patch test 3, about 24 weeks after DPC sensitization. As for treatment: therapeutic diphenylcyclopropenone sensitization with weekly scalp DPC. The input for sequencing was whole blood, taken in connection with sensitization to the hapten diphenylcyclopropenone (DPC). These TCRs come from a man aged 40-55 years with alopecia areata. Some clones in this sample may be carry-over from other donors' samples.

There are a few counts of this clonotype. The chain recombines TRBV4-1 with TRBJ2-1; TRBD2 agrees at 7 bases. V shed 0 bases and J 5 bases; nucleotides not matched to a gene: 13. The germline CDR1 and CDR2 sequences are MGHRA and YSYEKL. The CDR3 totals 18 residues. Written as DNA, the CDR3 is TGCGCCAGCAGCCAAGATCTCCTCCTCGCGGGAGCGAACAATGAGCAGTTCTTC. This encodes CASSQDLLLAGANNEQFF.

The chain links TRBV21-1 to TRBJ2-7; the D call TRBD1 from the table was never checked on the DNA. TRBV21-1 constitutes a pseudogene. This CDR3 contains 14 residues. CDR3: CARVAGTNSYEQYF. The CDR3 nucleotides read TGTGCCAGGGTTGCAGGGACCAACTCCTACGAGCAGTACTTC.

This clonotype occurred many times. The chain combines TRBV7-2 with TRBJ2-7; D gene unclear. Trimming cost V 0 bases and J 2 bases, with 5 bases left between them. This CDR3 region has 13 residues. Germline V gene lookup returns CDR1 SGHTA and CDR2 FQGNSA. In nucleotides, the CDR3 is TGTGCCAGCAGCTTAGCGGGCACCTACGAGCAGTACTTC. It codes for CASSLAGTYEQYF.

The chain recombines TRBV12-3 or TRBV12-4 with TRBJ1-1, with 8 bases that match TRBD1. The CDR3 runs to 15 residues. J gave up 5 bases and V 4 bases, and 9 bases lay outside the gene matches. The CDR3 is CASSYTPGGGTEAFF. CDR3 DNA sequence: TGTGCCAGCAGTTATACACCAGGGGGCGGAACTGAAGCTTTCTTT.

DNA of the CDR3: TGTGCCAGCAGCTCGGCGCTAGCGGGAGGAGAGACCCAGTACTTC. Translation: CASSSALAGGETQYF. The gene calls are TRBV7-9 and TRBJ2-5; TRBD2 aligns across 11 bases. Per germline, CDR1 SEHNR and CDR2 FQNEAQ (reference sequence). The CDR3 is made up of 15 amino acids. V lost 4 bases to trimming and J lost 4 bases; unmatched junction nucleotides: 5.

This clonotype was seen a handful of times. This chain joins TRBV6-4 and TRBJ1-4, with TRBD1 matching over 7 bases. Trimming at V came to 5 bases and at J to 5 bases, leaving 11 bases not matched to a gene. The germline V gene encodes CDR1 MRHNA and CDR2 SNTAGT. The CDR3 consists of 16 residues. The CDR3: CASSRRKDRVNEKLFF. The CDR3 DNA is TGTGCCAGCAGTCGAAGAAAAGACAGGGTAAATGAAAAACTGTTTTTT.

This rearrangement joins TRBV2 to TRBJ2-2, with D perhaps matching TRBD1 or TRBD2 (5 bases each). The CDR3 has 14 residues. The V and J ends lost 3 bases and 6 bases respectively, with 11 bases between them. Germline CDR1 reads SNHLY; CDR2 reads FYNNEI. The CDR3 DNA follows: TGTGCCAGCAGTGAGGTCAGGGAGTCCGGGGAGCTGTTTTTT. Encoded protein: CASSEVRESGELFF.

This clonotype was detected a few times. The chain employs TRBV7-7 and TRBJ2-1; D is uncertain. V was cut by 3 bases and J by 5 bases, with 8 bases left in between. There are 13 residues in the CDR3. In germline, CDR1 is SSHAT, CDR2 FNYEAQ (reference sequence). The CDR3 sequence: CASSFATHNEQFF. In DNA, the CDR3 is TGTGCCAGCAGCTTCGCTACCCACAATGAGCAGTTCTTC.

The chain combines TRBV5-1 with TRBJ2-1; the match to TRBD2 covers 8 bases. J was trimmed by 7 bases and V by 2 bases; bases with no gene match: 8. Germline-derived CDR1 and CDR2 are SGHRS and YFSETQ. The CDR3 is 15 residues long. The CDR3 DNA reads as TGCGCCAGCAGCTTAGGAGCGGGAGTCCATAATGAGCAGTTCTTC. Its protein is CASSLGAGVHNEQFF.

A few counts support this clonotype. The chain joins TRBV20-1 to TRBJ2-7; D may match TRBD1 or TRBD2 (5 bases each). The CDR3 contains 14 residues. Per the germline V gene, CDR1 is DFQATT and CDR2 is SNEGSKA (reference sequence). V lost 0 bases to trimming and J lost 3 bases, with 12 bases between them. This CDR3 is CSARDPGTGYEQYF. CDR3 nucleotide sequence: TGCAGTGCTAGAGATCCGGGGACGGGCTACGAGCAGTACTTC.

The J gene is TRBJ1-3, the V gene TRBV7-9; D call uncertain. The V end lost 4 bases, the J end lost 8 bases, and 9 bases lay between the germline ends. The CDR3 runs to 12 residues. CDR1 and CDR2 from the germline V gene are SEHNR and FQNEAQ (reference sequence). CDR3 nucleotide sequence: TGTGCCAGCAGCTCTAGCGGAGACACCATATATTTT. Translated: CASSSSGDTIYF.

This clonotype turned up a few times. The chain employs TRBV7-2 and TRBJ2-5, with a tentative D call TRBD1 (6 bases). This CDR3 is built from 14 residues. The germline gives CDR1 SGHTA, CDR2 FQGNSA. Trimming removed 1 base from V and 1 base from J, with 7 bases in between. The CDR3, as DNA: TGTGCCAGCAGCTTAGGACAGGCCCAAGAGACCCAGTACTTC. Encoded protein: CASSLGQAQETQYF.

The chain combines TRBV2 with TRBJ1-3; D call uncertain. Between the trimmed V and J ends, which lost 3 bases and 2 bases, there was a span of 5 bases. Germline CDR1 is SNHLY and CDR2 is FYNNEI. The CDR3 spans 13 residues. CDR3 nucleotides: TGTGCCAGCAGTGACCCACCTGGAAACACCATATATTTT. Translation gives CASSDPPGNTIYF.

This clonotype was seen more than once but under ten times. The chain employs TRBV12-3 or TRBV12-4 and TRBJ1-1; D not resolved. The CDR3 spans 14 residues. V lost 3 bases to trimming and J lost 9 bases, with 17 bases between them. Here the CDR3 DNA reads TGTGCCAGCAGTTTTCCCCCCGGGGTCCAGAAAGCTTTCTTT. Its protein product is CASSFPPGVQKAFF.

The gene calls are TRBV28 and TRBJ2-5; D is undetermined. The germline V gene encodes CDR1 MDHEN and CDR2 SYDVKM. Trimming cost V 6 bases and J 0 bases, with 11 bases left between them. This CDR3 spans 14 amino acids. Written as DNA, the CDR3 is TGTGCCAGCAGCCCACTGGCGGACCAAGAGACCCAGTACTTC. As protein: CASSPLADQETQYF.

There are a few counts of this clonotype. The chain links TRBV7-2 to TRBJ2-3; 10 bases line up with TRBD2. The length of the CDR3 is 17 residues. Looked up from germline, CDR1 is SGHTA and CDR2 is FQGNSA. J gave up 0 bases and V 5 bases, and 8 bases lay outside the gene matches. CDR3 DNA: TGTGCCAGCAGCATTACCGGGACTAGCGTTAGCACAGATACGCAGTATTTT. This sequence encodes CASSITGTSVSTDTQYF.

V gene TRBV28 combines with J gene TRBJ2-7; 10 positions agree with TRBD1. Germline trimming cut 6 bases from V and 1 base from J; bases unmatched to any gene: 3. The CDR3 covers 14 residues. CDR1 is MDHEN and CDR2 is SYDVKM in the germline V gene. CDR3 loop: CASRGQGNSYEQYF. CDR3 coding DNA: TGTGCCAGCAGGGGACAGGGGAATTCCTACGAGCAGTACTTC.

This clonotype was picked up a small number of times. CDR3 protein: CASSSKKRTAKLEAFF. In DNA form, the CDR3 reads TGTGCCAGCAGTTCAAAAAAAAGGACGGCAAAACTGGAAGCTTTCTTT. This chain joins TRBV28 and TRBJ1-1, with unresolved D. V dropped 4 bases and J dropped 8 bases, with 23 bases sitting between them. This CDR3 spans 16 amino acids. Per the germline V gene, CDR1 is MDHEN and CDR2 is SYDVKM.

The chain joins TRBV6-6 to TRBJ2-2; 8 bases align to TRBD2. The CDR3 loop spans 17 amino acids. The V and J ends lost 6 bases and 3 bases, in that order; junction bases with no gene match: 12. Germline values: CDR1 MNHNY, CDR2 SVGAGI (reference sequence). In nucleotides, the CDR3 is TGTGCCAGCAGCTCCCCAACTACGCGGGAGGACACCGGGGAGCTGTTTTTT. Its protein is CASSSPTTREDTGELFF.

This clonotype was seen more than once but under ten times. The chain is built from TRBV10-2 and TRBJ2-3; 7 bases fit TRBD1. CDR3 length equals 15 residues. Losses at the gene ends were 2 bases for V and 4 bases for J; bases not matched to a gene: 6. Germline CDR1 and CDR2: WSHSY and SAAADI. The CDR3 DNA sequence: TGCGCCAGCAGTGAGGGAGCGAGGGGGCCAGATACGCAGTATTTT. Protein sequence: CASSEGARGPDTQYF.

The chain uses TRBV7-2 and TRBJ2-7; possible D gene TRBD2, 6 bases. CDR1 and CDR2 from the germline V gene are SGHTA and FQGNSA. The V gene lost 5 bases and the J gene lost 3 bases, with 20 bases spanning the gap. The CDR3 loop spans 16 amino acids. This CDR3 reads CASSTFGGEVRYEQYF. The CDR3 DNA follows: TGTGCCAGCAGCACATTTGGAGGGGAAGTGCGCTACGAGCAGTACTTC.

This clonotype was picked up a small number of times. V gene TRBV12-3 or TRBV12-4 combines with J gene TRBJ1-1; 8 bases are a match to TRBD1. The CDR3 extends over 15 amino acids. With 5 bases clipped from V and 2 bases from J, the junction kept 7 bases outside the gene matches. The DNA of the CDR3 is TGTGCCAGCAGTCGAAGTACAGGGGGTAACACTGAAGCTTTCTTT. This gives the protein CASSRSTGGNTEAFF.

The genes are TRBV12-3 or TRBV12-4 and TRBJ2-7; tentatively, D is TRBD2 (6 bases). V was shortened by 5 bases and J by 3 bases, with 14 bases between the two germline ends. The CDR3 is made up of 14 amino acids. CDR3 in amino acids: CASSPRGTDYEQYF. Written as DNA, the CDR3 is TGTGCCAGCAGTCCCCGGGGGACGGACTACGAGCAGTACTTC.